Included here is one TCR beta chain sequence, with context. The antigen is undetermined. In TCRdb, the RT-PCR reads were re-called with MiXCR into one record per CDR3 protein. The sample lists 500,000 or so distinct CDR3 sequences, 9.5% to 13% occurring once. These data are taken from a study of response to subunit inactivated influenza vaccine. Study observations and caveats: The authors suggested that few new T cells are recruited per seasonal influenza vaccination.

Sample: PBMCs from blood, taken roughly 47 days after vaccination. This sequence originates from a man aged 50-59 years who received an inactivated influenza vaccine.

CDR3 protein: CASSVKLGGANTGELFF. The CDR3 nucleotides read TGTGCCAGCAGCGTAAAGTTGGGCGGGGCTAACACCGGGGAGCTGTTTTTT. The gene calls are TRBV9 and TRBJ2-2, with D perhaps matching TRBD2 (6 bases). The CDR3 has 17 residues. Germline lookup yields CDR1 SGDLS and CDR2 YYNGEE. V lost 1 base to trimming and J lost 2 bases, with 15 bases between them.